This T cell receptor beta chain appears in the sequencing data of a study of T cells in women clearing cervical HPV infection. On this clone: The read finishes 3 residues shy of the CDR3 end, and the germline J gene is used to complete it.

Libraries were prepared by immunoSEQ multiplex PCR; TCRdb keeps only in-frame clonotypes and omits some of them. This sample carries under 45,000 clones, with less than 6% going to the ten biggest clones. Germline lookup yields CDR1 LNHDA and CDR2 SQIVND (reference sequence). This CDR3 has 14 amino acids. The chain has TRBV19 and TRBJ1-5; 9 nucleotides agree with TRBD1. The clonotype originates from a woman aged 18 to 75 with a cervical HPV16 infection that either progressed to CIN3+ or cleared (not recorded which). The specimen sequenced was blood buffy coat. CDR3 DNA (partial): TGTGCCAGTGGAGCCGGGACAGGGTTCCAACCC. Translating it yields CASGAGTGFQP. In full, the CDR3 reads CASGAGTGFQPQHF.